This paragraph reports one T cell receptor (beta chain). Its binding antigen is unknown. No base-level quality is on record; no much larger clone is a single base apart. These data come from a study of T cell repertoires in cytomegalovirus infection (dated by TCRdb to the late 2010s). At the level of the whole study: Alongside well-studied HLA-B-restricted epitopes, the peptide stimulations were aimed at recently identified HLA-C-restricted CMV epitopes, whose presentation resists viral immunomodulation. The HLA type of each donor mattered for the analysis, because public TCR beta signatures pointed to carriage of CMV infection along with the matching HLA type. What the study reported, not specific to this receptor: In both this cohort and an independent cohort of a few hundred donors, the cumulative frequency of public TCR beta family members distinguished carriers of CMV infection plus the relevant HLA type. The ex vivo response was dominated by HLA-C-restricted CMV-specific TCR beta clonotypes, and the single most frequent clonotype in two of eight donors was supplied by these HLA-C-restricted clonotypes.

Per the publication, the treatment or condition label means: in vitro stimulation with specific CMV peptide epitopes to enrich CMV-specific T cells. Sequencing relied on an Illumina HiSeq 1500. The public reads were run again by TCRdb, first through fastp at Q25 and then through MiXCR, and only productive beta chains were kept. All rows with the same CDR3 protein become a single entry with the most common DNA and genes. Across this sample there are 700,000 to 950,000 distinct CDR3 sequences, with 30% to 35% seen only once. Of the sample, under 15% falls within the top ten clones. V lost 3 bases and J lost 14 bases; the stretch between them is 13 bases long. As encoded in the germline V gene, CDR1 is MDHEN while CDR2 is SYDVKM. Taken from cysteine to phenylalanine, the CDR3 has 11 residues. The kept DNA is CDR3 alone, 33 bases in frame from the first base.

The sequences come from cultured CD8+ T cells from PBMCs, collected from culture after CMV antigen stimulation. This TCR came from a human donor in good health (CMV status not recorded). Some clones in this sample may be carry-over from other donors' samples. The chain uses TRBV28 and TRBJ1-2, with the D segment identity uncertain. The bases are TGTGCCAGCAGTTTGCTCCGGTTAACAACCTTC. It translates as CASSLLRLTTF.